This TCR beta chain derives from a study of a mutant IDH1 vaccine in newly diagnosed glioma. Overall study: Prior therapy was radiotherapy, temozolomide, or both; most received both.

The time point: week 23, last vaccination. Each vaccine dose was 300 ug of mutant IDH1 20-mer peptide, with topical imiquimod. Study-wide findings and caveats: Pseudoprogression apparently lacked any relation to changes in top peripheral T cell clonotypes.

The table came from immunoSEQ multiplex PCR; TCRdb's copy has only in-frame clones and leaves some out. The sample gives approximately 82,000 clones, around 85% of which show up once; roughly 2% is in the top ten. In regard to this clone: Its target is unknown.

Unmatched junction bases numbered 8, after V lost 5 bases and J lost 5 bases. The CDR3 has 15 residues. Germline V lookup: CDR1 SGHRS, CDR2 YFSETQ. Sequenced here: PBMCs, sampled from a glioma patient whose treatment included an IDH1 peptide vaccine. This sequence was found in a young man with glioma. Some clones in this sample may be carry-over from other donors' samples. The rearrangement links TRBV5-1 to TRBJ2-7, with 12 positions matching TRBD1. DNA of the CDR3: TGCGCCAGCAGGGCGGGACAGGGGGCTTACAACGAGCAGTACTTC. Its translation: CASRAGQGAYNEQYF.